One sample yielded the 8 T cell receptor beta chains listed below, sequenced in a study of cytomegalovirus exposure and HLA in healthy donors. The PCR ran on 60 Vbeta and 13 Jbeta primers. TCRdb keeps only in-frame clones here, not all; method: immunoSEQ multiplex PCR. The data contain 130,000 or so clones, 82% of them seen just once; the ten biggest clones take up approximately 3.2%. The specimen was PBMCs. The source is a man aged 18 to 29 in good health and CMV-seropositive.

This chain connects TRBV2 to TRBJ1-1; TRBD1 is a possible D gene (5 bases). The CDR3 runs 12 residues. Trimming stripped 7 bases from V and 4 bases from J, with 10 bases between. Germline-derived CDR1 and CDR2 are SNHLY and FYNNEI. CDR3 amino acids: CASNLGGTEAFF. CDR3 DNA: TGTGCCAGCAATCTCGGGGGCACTGAAGCTTTCTTT.

The chain has TRBV5-1 and TRBJ2-1, with 10 bases fitting TRBD1. Per the germline V gene, CDR1 is SGHRS and CDR2 is YFSETQ. This CDR3 has 16 amino acids. The trim removed 4 bases at V and 4 bases at J, leaving 8 bases unmatched. Here the CDR3 reads CASSGGTGEKYNEQFF. In DNA form, the CDR3 reads TGCGCCAGCAGCGGAGGGACAGGGGAGAAATACAATGAGCAGTTCTTC.

In DNA form, the CDR3 reads TGTGCCAGCAGCAACCGAGACAGGGGTATAGCGGGAGATTCTGACGAGCAGTACTTC. Protein: CASSNRDRGIAGDSDEQYF. This chain links TRBV21-1 with TRBJ2-7; TRBD2 is the table's D call and was not checked against the DNA. TRBV21-1 counts as a pseudogene. This CDR3 comprises 19 residues.

This chain links TRBV21-1 with TRBJ2-5; the D segment call TRBD1 is taken from the table without a DNA check. TRBV21-1 is annotated as a pseudogene. This CDR3 contains 14 residues. The DNA for the CDR3 is TGTGCCGGAACCTCAGACAGGGGTAAAGAGACCCAGTACTTC. Translating gives CAGTSDRGKETQYF.

The rearrangement uses TRBV6-1 and TRBJ1-1; perhaps TRBD1 as D (6 bases). CDR1 and CDR2 (germline): MNHNS, SASEGT. Trimming stripped 6 bases from V and 0 bases from J, with 11 bases between. The CDR3 covers 14 residues. The CDR3 nucleotides read TGTGCCAGCAGATCAGGACAGATGAACACTGAAGCTTTCTTT. It is translated as CASRSGQMNTEAFF.

The V and J genes are TRBV6-5 and TRBJ2-2, with 9 positions matching TRBD2. The CDR3 consists of 15 residues. V dropped 10 bases and J dropped 1; count of bases not matched to a gene: 7. Per the germline V gene, CDR1 is MNHEY and CDR2 is SVGAGI. CDR3 sequence (DNA): TGTGCCACTCGACTAGCGGTAAAGAACACCGGGGAGCTGTTTTTT. Translation gives CATRLAVKNTGELFF.

The count of this clone is one. The gene calls are TRBV29-1 and TRBJ1-5; TRBD1 matches at 7 bases. Germline trimming cut 6 bases from V and 2 bases from J; bases unmatched to any gene: 7. There are 14 residues in the CDR3. Germline CDR1 SQVTM, CDR2 ANQGSEA. CDR3 sequence: CSVDDRDGNQPQHF. The DNA for the CDR3 is TGCAGCGTCGACGACAGGGACGGCAATCAGCCCCAGCATTTT.

The chain carries TRBV4-1 and TRBJ2-2; TRBD2 agrees at 11 bases. Germline CDR1 reads MGHRA; CDR2 reads YSYEKL. The CDR3 sequence is 16 residues long. V shed 4 bases and J 3 bases; nucleotides not matched to a gene: 4. The CDR3 nucleotides are TGCGCCAGCAGCCTTCGACTAGCGGGGTACACCGGGGAGCTGTTTTTT. Amino acid sequence: CASSLRLAGYTGELFF.